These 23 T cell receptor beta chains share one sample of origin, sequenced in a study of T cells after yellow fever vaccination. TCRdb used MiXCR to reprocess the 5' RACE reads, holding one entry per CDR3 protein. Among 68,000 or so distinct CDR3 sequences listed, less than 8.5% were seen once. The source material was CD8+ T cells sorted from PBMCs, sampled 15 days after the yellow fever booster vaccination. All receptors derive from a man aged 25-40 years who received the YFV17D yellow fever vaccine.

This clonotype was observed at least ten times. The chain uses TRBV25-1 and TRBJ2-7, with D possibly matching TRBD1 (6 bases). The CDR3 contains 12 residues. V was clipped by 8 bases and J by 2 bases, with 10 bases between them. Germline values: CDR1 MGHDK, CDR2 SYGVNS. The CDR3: CASEGDPYEQYF. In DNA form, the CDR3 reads TGTGCCAGCGAGGGGGATCCCTACGAGCAGTACTTC.

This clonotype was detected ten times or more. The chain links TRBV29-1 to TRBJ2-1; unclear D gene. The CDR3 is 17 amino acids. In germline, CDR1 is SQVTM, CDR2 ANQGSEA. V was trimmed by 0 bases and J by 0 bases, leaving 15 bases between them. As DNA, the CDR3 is TGCAGCGTTGAAGATCTTACCGGAGCCTACTCCTACAATGAGCAGTTCTTC. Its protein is CSVEDLTGAYSYNEQFF.

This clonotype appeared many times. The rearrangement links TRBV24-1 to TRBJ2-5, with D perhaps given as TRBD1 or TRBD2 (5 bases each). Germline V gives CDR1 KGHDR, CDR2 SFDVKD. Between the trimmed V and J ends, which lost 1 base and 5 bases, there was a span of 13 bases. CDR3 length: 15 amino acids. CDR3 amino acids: CATSDFEQGAETQYF. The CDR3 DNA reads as TGTGCCACCAGTGATTTTGAGCAGGGAGCGGAGACCCAGTACTTC.

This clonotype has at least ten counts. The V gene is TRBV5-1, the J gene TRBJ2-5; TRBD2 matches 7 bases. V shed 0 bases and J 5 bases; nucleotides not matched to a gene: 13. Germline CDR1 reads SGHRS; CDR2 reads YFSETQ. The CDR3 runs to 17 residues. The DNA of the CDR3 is TGCGCCAGCAGCTTGGACCTAGGTGCGGGAGTGGTGGAGACCCAGTACTTC. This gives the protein CASSLDLGAGVVETQYF.

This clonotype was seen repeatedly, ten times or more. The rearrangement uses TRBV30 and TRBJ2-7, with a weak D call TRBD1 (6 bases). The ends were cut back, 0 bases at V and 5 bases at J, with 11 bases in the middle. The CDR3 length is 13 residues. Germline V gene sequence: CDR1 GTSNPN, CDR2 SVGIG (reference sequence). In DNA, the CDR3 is TGTGCCTGGAGTGTGGGCAGGGGCCACGAGCAGTACTTC. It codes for CAWSVGRGHEQYF.

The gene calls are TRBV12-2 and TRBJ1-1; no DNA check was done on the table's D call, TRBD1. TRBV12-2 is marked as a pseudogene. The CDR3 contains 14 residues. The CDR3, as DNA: TGTGCAAGTCGCATTTTCGTCCGGGACACTGAAGCTTTCTTT. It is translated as CASRIFVRDTEAFF.

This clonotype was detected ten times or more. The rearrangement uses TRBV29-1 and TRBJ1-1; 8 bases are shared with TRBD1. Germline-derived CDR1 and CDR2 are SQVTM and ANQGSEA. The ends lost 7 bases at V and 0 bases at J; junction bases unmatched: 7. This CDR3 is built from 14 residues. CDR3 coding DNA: TGCAGCGCCACAGGGGGTACCATGAACACTGAAGCTTTCTTT. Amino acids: CSATGGTMNTEAFF.

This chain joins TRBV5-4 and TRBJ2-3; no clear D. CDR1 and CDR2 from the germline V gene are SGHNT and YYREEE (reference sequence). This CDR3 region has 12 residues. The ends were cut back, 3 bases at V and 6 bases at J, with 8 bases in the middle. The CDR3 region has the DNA TGTGCCAGCAGCTCGATGGCCGATACGCAGTATTTT. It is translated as CASSSMADTQYF.

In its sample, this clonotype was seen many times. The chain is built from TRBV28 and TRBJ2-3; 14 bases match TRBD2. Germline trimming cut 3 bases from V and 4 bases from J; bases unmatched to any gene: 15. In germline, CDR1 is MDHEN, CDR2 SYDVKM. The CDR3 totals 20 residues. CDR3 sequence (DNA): TGTGCCAGCAGTTTCCACAGGGGGACTAGCGGGAGTGTTAGTGCAGATACGCAGTATTTT. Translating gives CASSFHRGTSGSVSADTQYF.

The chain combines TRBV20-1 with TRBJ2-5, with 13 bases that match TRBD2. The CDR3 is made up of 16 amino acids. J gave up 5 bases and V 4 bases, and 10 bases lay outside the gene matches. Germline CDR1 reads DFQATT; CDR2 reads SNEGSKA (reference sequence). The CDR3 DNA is TGCAGTGCTAAACCCGGGACTAGCGGGATTTTGGAGACCCAGTACTTC. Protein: CSAKPGTSGILETQYF.

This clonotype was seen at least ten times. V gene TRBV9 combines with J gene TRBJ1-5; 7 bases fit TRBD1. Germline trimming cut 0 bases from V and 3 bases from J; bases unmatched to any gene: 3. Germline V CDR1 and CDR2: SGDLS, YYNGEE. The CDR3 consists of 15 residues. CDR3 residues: CASSVGGQVNQPQHF. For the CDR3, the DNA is TGTGCCAGCAGCGTAGGCGGACAGGTCAATCAGCCCCAGCATTTT.

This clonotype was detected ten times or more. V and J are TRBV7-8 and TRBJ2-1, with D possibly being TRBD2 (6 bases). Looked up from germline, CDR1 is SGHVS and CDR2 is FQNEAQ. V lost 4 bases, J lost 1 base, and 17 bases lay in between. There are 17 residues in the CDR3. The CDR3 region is CASSSPRRDWSYNEQFF. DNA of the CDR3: TGTGCCAGCAGCTCCCCTCGGCGGGATTGGTCCTACAATGAGCAGTTCTTC.

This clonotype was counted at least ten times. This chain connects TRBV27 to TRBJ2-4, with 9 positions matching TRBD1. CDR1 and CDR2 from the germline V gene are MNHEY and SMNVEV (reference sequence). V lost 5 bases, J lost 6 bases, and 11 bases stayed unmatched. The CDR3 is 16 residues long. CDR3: CASSEGTGCPGNIQYF. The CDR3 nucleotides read TGTGCCAGCAGTGAAGGGACAGGGTGCCCAGGAAACATTCAGTACTTC.

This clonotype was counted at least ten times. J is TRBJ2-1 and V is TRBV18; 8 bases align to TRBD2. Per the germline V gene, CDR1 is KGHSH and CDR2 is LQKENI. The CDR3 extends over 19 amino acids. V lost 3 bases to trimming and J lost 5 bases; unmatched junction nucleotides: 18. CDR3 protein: CASSPSYLGGLVGDNEQFF. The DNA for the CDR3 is TGTGCCAGCTCACCGAGTTACCTTGGGGGACTAGTAGGAGACAATGAGCAGTTCTTC. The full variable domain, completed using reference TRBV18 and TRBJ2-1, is NAGVMQNPRHLVRRRGQEARLRCSPMKGHSHVYWYRQLPEEGLKFMVYLQKENIIDESGMPKERFSAEFPKEGPSILRIQQVVRGDSAAYFCASSPSYLGGLVGDNEQFFGPGTRLTVL.

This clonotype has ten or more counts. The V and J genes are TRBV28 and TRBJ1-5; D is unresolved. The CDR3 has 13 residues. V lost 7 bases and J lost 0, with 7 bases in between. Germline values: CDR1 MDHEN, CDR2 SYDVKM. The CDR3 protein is CASKENSNQPQHF. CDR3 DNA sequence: TGTGCCAGCAAAGAGAATAGCAATCAGCCCCAGCATTTT.

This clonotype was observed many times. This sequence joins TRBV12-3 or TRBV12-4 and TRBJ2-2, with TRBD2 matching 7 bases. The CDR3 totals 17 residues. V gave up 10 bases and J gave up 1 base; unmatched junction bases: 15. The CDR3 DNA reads TGTGCCACCCTCTCTAGTAGCGGGTCGTTGAACACCGGGGAGCTGTTTTTT. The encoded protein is CATLSSSGSLNTGELFF.

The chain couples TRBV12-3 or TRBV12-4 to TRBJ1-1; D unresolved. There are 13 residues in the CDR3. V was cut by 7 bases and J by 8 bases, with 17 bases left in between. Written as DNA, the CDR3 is TGTGCCAGCATCTTCCGGGTCACGGGCGAAGCTTTCTTT. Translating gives CASIFRVTGEAFF.

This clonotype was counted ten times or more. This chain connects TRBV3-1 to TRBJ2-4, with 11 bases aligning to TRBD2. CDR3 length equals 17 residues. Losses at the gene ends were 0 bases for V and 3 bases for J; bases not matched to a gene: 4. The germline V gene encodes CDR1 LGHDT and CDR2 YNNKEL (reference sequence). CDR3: CASSQDLLAGVKNIQYF. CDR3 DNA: TGTGCCAGCAGCCAAGATCTACTAGCGGGAGTCAAAAACATTCAGTACTTC.

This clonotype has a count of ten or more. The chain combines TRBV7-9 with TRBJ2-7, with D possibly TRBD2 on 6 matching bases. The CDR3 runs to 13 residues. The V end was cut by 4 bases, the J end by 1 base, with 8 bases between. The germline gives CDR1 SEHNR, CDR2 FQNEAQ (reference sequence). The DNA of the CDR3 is TGTGCCAGCAGCTGGCTAGCGTCCTACGAGCAGTACTTC. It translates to CASSWLASYEQYF.

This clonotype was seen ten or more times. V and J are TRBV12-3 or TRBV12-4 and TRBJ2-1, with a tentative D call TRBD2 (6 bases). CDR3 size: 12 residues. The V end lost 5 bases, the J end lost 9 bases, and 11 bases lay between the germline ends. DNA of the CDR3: TGTGCCAGCAGTCCACGGGGAGGTGAGCAGTTCTTC. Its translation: CASSPRGGEQFF.

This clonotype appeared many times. The DNA for the CDR3 is TGTGCCAGCAGCCTTGGCGGCTACTCCTACGAGCAGTACTTC. This sequence encodes CASSLGGYSYEQYF. The chain uses TRBV9 and TRBJ2-7; no firm D call. The V gene's germline CDR1 is SGDLS and CDR2 YYNGEE. V lost 4 bases and J 0 bases, leaving 11 bases between the germline ends. CDR3 length equals 14 residues.

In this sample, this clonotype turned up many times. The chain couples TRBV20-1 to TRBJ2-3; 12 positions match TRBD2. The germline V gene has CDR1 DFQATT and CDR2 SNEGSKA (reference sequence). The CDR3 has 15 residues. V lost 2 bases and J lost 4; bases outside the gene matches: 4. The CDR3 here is CSARRLAGDADTQYF. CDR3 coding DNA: TGCAGTGCTAGAAGACTAGCGGGAGATGCAGATACGCAGTATTTT.

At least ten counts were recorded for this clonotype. The CDR3, as DNA: TGTGCCAGCAGTCCTAGCGCTACCTACAATGAGCAGTTCTTC. Its protein is CASSPSATYNEQFF. The chain carries TRBV7-9 and TRBJ2-1, with D possibly TRBD2 on 6 matching bases. The CDR3 has 14 residues. Trimming left V 6 bases short and J 2 bases short, with 11 bases between. Germline assignment: CDR1 SEHNR and CDR2 FQNEAQ (reference sequence).